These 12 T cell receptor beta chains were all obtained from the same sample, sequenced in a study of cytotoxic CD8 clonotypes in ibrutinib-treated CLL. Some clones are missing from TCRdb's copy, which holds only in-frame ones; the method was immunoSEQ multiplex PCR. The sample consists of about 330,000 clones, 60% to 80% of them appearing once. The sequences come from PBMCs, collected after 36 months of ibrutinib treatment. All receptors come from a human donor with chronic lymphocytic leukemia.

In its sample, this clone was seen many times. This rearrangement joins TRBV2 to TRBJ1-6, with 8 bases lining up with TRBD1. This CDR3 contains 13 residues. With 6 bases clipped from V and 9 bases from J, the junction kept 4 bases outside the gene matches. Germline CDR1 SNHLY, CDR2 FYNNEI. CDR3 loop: CASRGQEISPLHF. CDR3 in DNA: TGTGCCAGCAGGGGACAGGAAATTTCACCCCTCCACTTT. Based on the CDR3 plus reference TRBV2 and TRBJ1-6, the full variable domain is EPEVTQTPSHQVTQMGQEVILRCVPISNHLYFYWYRQILGQKVEFLVSFYNNEISEKSEIFDDQFSVERPDGSNFTLKIRSTKLEDSAMYFCASRGQEISPLHFGNGTRLTVT.

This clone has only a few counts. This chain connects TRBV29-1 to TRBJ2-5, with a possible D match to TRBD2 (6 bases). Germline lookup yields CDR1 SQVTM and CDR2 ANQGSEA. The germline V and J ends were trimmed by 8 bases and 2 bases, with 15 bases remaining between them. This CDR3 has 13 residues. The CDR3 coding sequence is TGCAGCTCACGGGGACTGGGGCAAGAGACCCAGTACTTC. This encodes CSSRGLGQETQYF.

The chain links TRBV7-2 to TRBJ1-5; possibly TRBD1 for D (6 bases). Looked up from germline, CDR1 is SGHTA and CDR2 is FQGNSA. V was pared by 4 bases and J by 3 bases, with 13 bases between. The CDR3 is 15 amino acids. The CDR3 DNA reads TGTGCCAGCAGCTCACGGGACACCCACAATCAGCCCCAGCATTTT. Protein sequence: CASSSRDTHNQPQHF. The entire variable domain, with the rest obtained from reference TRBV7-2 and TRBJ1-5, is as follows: GAGVSQSPSNKVTEKGKDVELRCDPISGHTALYWYRQSLGQGLEFLIYFQGNSAPDKSGLPSDRFSAERTGGSVSTLTIQRTQQEDSAVYLCASSSRDTHNQPQHFGDGTRLSIL.

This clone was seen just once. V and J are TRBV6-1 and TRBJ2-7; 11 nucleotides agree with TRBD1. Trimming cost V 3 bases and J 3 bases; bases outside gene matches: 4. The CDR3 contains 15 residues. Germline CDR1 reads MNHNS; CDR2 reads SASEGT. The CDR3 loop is CASSEPGTGGYEQYF. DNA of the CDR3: TGTGCCAGCAGTGAGCCCGGGACAGGGGGCTACGAGCAGTACTTC.

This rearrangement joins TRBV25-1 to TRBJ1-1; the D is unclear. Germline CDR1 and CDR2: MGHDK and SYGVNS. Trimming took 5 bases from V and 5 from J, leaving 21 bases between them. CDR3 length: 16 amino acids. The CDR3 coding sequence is TGTGCCAGCAGTCAATCTTTAGTCTTGGGTGTTACTGAAGCTTTCTTT. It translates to CASSQSLVLGVTEAFF.

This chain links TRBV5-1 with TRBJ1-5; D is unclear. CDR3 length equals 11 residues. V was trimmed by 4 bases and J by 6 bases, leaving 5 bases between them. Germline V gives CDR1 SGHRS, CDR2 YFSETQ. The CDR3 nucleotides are TGCGCCAGCAGCCAGCTTCAGCCCCAGCATTTT. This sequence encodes CASSQLQPQHF.

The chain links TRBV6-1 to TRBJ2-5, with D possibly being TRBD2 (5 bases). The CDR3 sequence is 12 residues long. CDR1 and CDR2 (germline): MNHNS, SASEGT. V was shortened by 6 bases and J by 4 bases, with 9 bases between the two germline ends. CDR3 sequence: CASSPGTETQYF. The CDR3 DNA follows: TGTGCCAGCAGCCCGGGAACAGAGACCCAGTACTTC.

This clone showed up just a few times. The CDR3 DNA is TGTGCCAGCAGCTTGGCCAATGGGGGGAACACTGAAGCTTTCTTT. The encoded protein is CASSLANGGNTEAFF. The chain has TRBV5-6 and TRBJ1-1, with D possibly being TRBD1 (5 bases). Germline CDR1 and CDR2: SGHDT and YYEEEE. The CDR3 sequence is 15 residues long. The V and J ends lost 0 bases and 1 base respectively, with 10 bases between them.

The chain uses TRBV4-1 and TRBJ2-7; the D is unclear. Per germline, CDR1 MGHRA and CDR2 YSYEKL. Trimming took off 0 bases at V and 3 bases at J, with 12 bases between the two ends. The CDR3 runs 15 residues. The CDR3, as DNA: TGCGCCAGCAGCCAAGATCTTAGAACAGACTACGAGCAGTACTTC. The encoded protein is CASSQDLRTDYEQYF.

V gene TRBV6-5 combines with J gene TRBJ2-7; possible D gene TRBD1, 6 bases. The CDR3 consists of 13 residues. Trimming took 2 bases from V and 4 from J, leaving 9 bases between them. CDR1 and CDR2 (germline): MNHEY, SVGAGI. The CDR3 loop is CASSYGTNYEQYF. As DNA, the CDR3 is TGTGCCAGCAGTTACGGGACAAATTACGAGCAGTACTTC.

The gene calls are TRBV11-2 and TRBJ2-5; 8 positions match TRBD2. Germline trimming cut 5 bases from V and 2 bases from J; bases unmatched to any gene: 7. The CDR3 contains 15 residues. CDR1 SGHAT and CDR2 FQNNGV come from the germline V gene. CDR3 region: CASSTSGTSQETQYF. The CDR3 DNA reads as TGTGCCAGCAGCACCTCCGGGACTAGTCAAGAGACCCAGTACTTC.

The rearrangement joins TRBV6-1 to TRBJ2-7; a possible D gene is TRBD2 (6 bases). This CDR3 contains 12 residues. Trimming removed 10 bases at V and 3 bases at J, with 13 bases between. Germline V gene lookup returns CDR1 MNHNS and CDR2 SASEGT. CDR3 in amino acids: CATSSVNYEQYF. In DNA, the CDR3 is TGTGCCACATCTAGCGTGAACTACGAGCAGTACTTC.